The 9 T cell receptor beta chains given below trace back to one sample, sequenced in a study of vaccination effects on CD4 cells after COVID-19. TCRdb keeps only in-frame clones here, not all; method: immunoSEQ multiplex PCR. Of approximately 70,000 clones detected, about 81% appear once; the ten largest clones hold 1.2%. Peptide-pool stimulation followed by sequencing identified expanded antigen-specific CD4+ clonotypes in the ViraFEST assay. Once cultured for more than nine days, the cells underwent separation to obtain CD4+ T cells. BNT162b2 vaccine or mRNA-1273 vaccine was given to participants in two doses. No antigen is known for these receptors. Sequences were derived from CD4+ T cells from PBMCs cultured with HCoV-229E spike peptides, sampled after COVID-19 vaccination. The origin of the receptors is a human donor who received a COVID-19 vaccine.

This sequence joins TRBV6-1 and TRBJ2-7; D gene ambiguous. The V and J ends lost 3 bases and 3 bases respectively, with 12 bases between them. The CDR3 extends over 14 amino acids. The germline CDR1 and CDR2 sequences are MNHNS and SASEGT. The CDR3 region has the DNA TGTGCCAGCAGTGAGGGTCCCGGAATCTACGAGCAGTACGTC. Its protein is CASSEGPGIYEQYV.

Only a few counts were recorded for this clone. The CDR3 sequence: CASGEGFAGYGYTF. CDR3 bases: TGCGCCAGCGGAGAAGGATTCGCCGGCTATGGCTACACCTTC. V gene TRBV10-2 combines with J gene TRBJ1-2; D not certain. Trimming left V 8 bases short and J 4 bases short, with 17 bases between. Germline lookup yields CDR1 WSHSY and CDR2 SAAADI. This CDR3 is 14 amino acids long.

The chain recombines TRBV19 with TRBJ1-5; tentatively, D is TRBD1 (6 bases). Between the trimmed V and J ends, which lost 4 bases and 0 bases, there was a span of 16 bases. CDR3 length: 17 residues. The germline V gene encodes CDR1 LNHDA and CDR2 SQIVND (reference sequence). CDR3 region: CASSNEGQGFSNQPQHF. The CDR3, as DNA: TGTGCCAGTAGTAATGAGGGCCAGGGGTTTAGCAATCAGCCCCAGCATTTT.

This clone was seen a handful of times. The chain employs TRBV19 and TRBJ2-3; weak D call: TRBD2 (7 bases). Trimming took off 6 bases at V and 1 base at J, with 11 bases between the two ends. CDR3 length equals 14 residues. CDR1 is LNHDA, CDR2 SQIVND, per germline (reference sequence). The CDR3 nucleotides read TGTGCCAGTAGATCGGGGGGCGGCACAGATACGCAGTATTTT. Amino acids: CASRSGGGTDTQYF.

This chain connects TRBV6-6 to TRBJ1-5; D unresolved. V was trimmed by 6 bases and J by 5 bases, leaving 5 bases between them. There are 11 residues in the CDR3. From germline, CDR1 is MNHNY and CDR2 SVGAGI (reference sequence). The CDR3 DNA sequence: TGTGCCAGCAGGAGCCATCAGCCCCAGCATTTT. Translating gives CASRSHQPQHF.

As to this clone: Other DNA sequences within the sample encode an identical CDR3. V usage is TRBV18 and J usage is TRBJ2-5; tentatively, D is TRBD1 (7 bases). CDR3 length: 15 amino acids. Per the germline V gene, CDR1 is KGHSH and CDR2 is LQKENI. V was trimmed by 3 bases and J by 5 bases, leaving 16 bases between them. The DNA of the CDR3 is TGTGCCAGCTCACCGCGGACAGGAGGGGAGGAGACCCAGTACTTC. Its translation: CASSPRTGGEETQYF.

This clone was counted only a few times. V gene TRBV4-2 combines with J gene TRBJ1-5; no clear D. Germline CDR1 is LGHNA and CDR2 is YNFKEQ. There are 13 residues in the CDR3. V dropped 1 base and J dropped 1 base, with 2 bases sitting between them. This CDR3 is CASSQGSNQPQHF. Written as DNA, the CDR3 is TGTGCCAGCAGCCAAGGGAGCAATCAGCCCCAGCATTTT.

The chain is built from TRBV2 and TRBJ2-3, with D perhaps TRBD1 (6 bases). This CDR3 has 17 residues. Germline CDR1 SNHLY, CDR2 FYNNEI. The germline V and J ends were trimmed by 2 bases and 2 bases, with 17 bases remaining between them. CDR3 nucleotide sequence: TGTGCCAGCAGTGAATTTTCAGGGGTGGGCATCACAGATACGCAGTATTTT. Protein sequence: CASSEFSGVGITDTQYF.

This clone occurred once. The chain is built from TRBV5-1 and TRBJ2-5; 7 bases are shared with TRBD1. CDR3 size: 16 residues. CDR1 is SGHRS, CDR2 YFSETQ, per germline. Losses at the gene ends were 4 bases for V and 5 bases for J; bases not matched to a gene: 14. The CDR3 is CASSPLGGAGPETQYF. CDR3 DNA sequence: TGCGCCAGCAGCCCCCTAGGGGGCGCGGGTCCGGAGACCCAGTACTTC.